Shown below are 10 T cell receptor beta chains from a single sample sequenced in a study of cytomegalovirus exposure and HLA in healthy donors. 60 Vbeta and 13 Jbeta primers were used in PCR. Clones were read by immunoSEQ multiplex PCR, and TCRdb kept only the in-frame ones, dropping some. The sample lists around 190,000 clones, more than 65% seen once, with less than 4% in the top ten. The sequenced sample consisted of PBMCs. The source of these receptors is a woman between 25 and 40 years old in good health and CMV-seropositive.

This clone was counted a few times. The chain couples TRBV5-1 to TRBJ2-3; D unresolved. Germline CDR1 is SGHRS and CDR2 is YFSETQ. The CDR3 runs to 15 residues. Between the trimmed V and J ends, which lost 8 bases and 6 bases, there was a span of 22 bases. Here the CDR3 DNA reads TGCGCCAGACCGCAGGATTGTAGGTCGCACGATACGCAGTATTTT. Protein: CARPQDCRSHDTQYF. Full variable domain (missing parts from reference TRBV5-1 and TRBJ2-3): KAGVTQTPRYLIKTRGQQVTLSCSPISGHRSVSWYQQTPGQGLQFLFEYFSETQRNKGNFPGRFSGRQFSNSRSEMNVSTLELGDSALYLCARPQDCRSHDTQYFGPGTRLTVL.

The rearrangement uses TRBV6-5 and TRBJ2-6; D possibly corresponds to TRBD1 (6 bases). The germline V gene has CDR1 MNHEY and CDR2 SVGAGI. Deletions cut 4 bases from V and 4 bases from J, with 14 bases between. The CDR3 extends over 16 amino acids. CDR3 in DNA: TGTGCCAGCAGTTTTCAACAGGGTACCGGGGCCAACGTCCTGACTTTC. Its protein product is CASSFQQGTGANVLTF.

This CDR3 reads CASSLGGSATYEQYF. The CDR3 DNA reads as TGTGCCAGCAGCCTGGGCGGGAGCGCTACCTACGAGCAGTACTTC. The chain joins TRBV14 to TRBJ2-7; 7 nucleotides match TRBD2. CDR1 SGHDN and CDR2 FVKESK come from the germline V gene. V trimming: 4 bases; J trimming: 2 bases; junction bases outside the gene matches: 8. The CDR3 length is 15 residues.

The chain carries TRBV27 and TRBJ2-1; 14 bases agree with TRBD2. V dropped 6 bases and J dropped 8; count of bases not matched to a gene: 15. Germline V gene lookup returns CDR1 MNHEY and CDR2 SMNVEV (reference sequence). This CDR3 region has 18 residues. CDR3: CASSPTRLAGGRIDEQFF. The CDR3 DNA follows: TGTGCCAGCAGCCCGACTCGACTAGCGGGAGGGCGAATCGATGAGCAGTTCTTC.

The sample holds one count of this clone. The CDR3 sequence: CASSLDPLPLDYQETQYF. The CDR3 DNA follows: TGTGCCAGCAGCTTAGATCCGCTCCCTCTCGACTATCAAGAGACCCAGTACTTC. The chain employs TRBV11-2 and TRBJ2-5, with D tentatively TRBD2 (5 bases). Trimming took 0 bases from V and 2 from J, leaving 19 bases between them. The CDR3 has 18 residues. Germline values: CDR1 SGHAT, CDR2 FQNNGV.

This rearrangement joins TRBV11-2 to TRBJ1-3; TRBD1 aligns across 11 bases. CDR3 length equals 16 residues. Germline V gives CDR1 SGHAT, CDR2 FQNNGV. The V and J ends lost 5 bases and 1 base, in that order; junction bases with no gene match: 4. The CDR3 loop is CASSPGQGASGNTIYF. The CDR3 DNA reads TGTGCCAGCAGCCCTGGACAGGGGGCTTCTGGAAACACCATATATTTT.

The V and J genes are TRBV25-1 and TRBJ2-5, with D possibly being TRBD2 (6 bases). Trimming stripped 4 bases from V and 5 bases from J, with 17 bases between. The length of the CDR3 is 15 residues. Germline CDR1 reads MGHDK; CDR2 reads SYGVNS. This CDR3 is CASSGIATSSETQYF. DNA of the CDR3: TGTGCCAGCAGTGGGATAGCAACTAGCAGTGAGACCCAGTACTTC. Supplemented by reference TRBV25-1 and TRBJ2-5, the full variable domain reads EADIYQTPRYLVIGTGKKITLECSQTMGHDKMYWYQQDPGMELHLIHYSYGVNSTEKGDLSSESTVSRIRTEHFPLTLESARPSHTSQYLCASSGIATSSETQYFGPGTRLLVL.

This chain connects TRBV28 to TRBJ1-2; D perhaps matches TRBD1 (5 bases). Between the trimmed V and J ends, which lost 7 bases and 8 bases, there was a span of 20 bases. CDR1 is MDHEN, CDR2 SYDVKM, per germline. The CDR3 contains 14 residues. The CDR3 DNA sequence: TGTGCCAGCACCGATAAAGGGACTGGGGGGGGCTACACCTTC. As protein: CASTDKGTGGGYTF.

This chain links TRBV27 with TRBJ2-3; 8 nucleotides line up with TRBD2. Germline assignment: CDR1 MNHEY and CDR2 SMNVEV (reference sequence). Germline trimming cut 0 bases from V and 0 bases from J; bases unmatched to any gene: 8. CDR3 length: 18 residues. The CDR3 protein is CASSLSYGRESSTDTQYF. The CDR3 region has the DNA TGTGCCAGCAGTTTATCTTACGGGAGGGAATCAAGCACAGATACGCAGTATTTT.

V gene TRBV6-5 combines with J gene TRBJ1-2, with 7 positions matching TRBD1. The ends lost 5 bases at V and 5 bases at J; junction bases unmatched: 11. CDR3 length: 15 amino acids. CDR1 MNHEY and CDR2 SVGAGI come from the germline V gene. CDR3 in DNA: TGTGCCAGCAGTGGAGGGCACAGGGGATGGTATGGCTACACCTTC. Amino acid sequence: CASSGGHRGWYGYTF.